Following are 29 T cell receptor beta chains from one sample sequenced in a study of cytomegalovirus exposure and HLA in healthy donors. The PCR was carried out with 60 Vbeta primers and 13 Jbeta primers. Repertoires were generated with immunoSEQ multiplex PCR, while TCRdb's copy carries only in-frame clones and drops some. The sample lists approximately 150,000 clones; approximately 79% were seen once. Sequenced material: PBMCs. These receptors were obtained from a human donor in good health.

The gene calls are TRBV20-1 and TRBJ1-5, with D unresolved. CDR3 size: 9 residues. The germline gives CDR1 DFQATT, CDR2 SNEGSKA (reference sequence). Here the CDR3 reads CPKNQPQHF. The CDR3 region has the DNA TGCCCTAAAAATCAGCCCCAGCATTTT.

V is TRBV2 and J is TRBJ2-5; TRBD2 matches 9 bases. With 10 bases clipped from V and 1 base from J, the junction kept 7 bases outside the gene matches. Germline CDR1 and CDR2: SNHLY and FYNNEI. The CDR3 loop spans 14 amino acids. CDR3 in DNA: TGTGCCACCCAGCGGGGGGCCGCCCAAGAGACCCAGTACTTC. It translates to CATQRGAAQETQYF.

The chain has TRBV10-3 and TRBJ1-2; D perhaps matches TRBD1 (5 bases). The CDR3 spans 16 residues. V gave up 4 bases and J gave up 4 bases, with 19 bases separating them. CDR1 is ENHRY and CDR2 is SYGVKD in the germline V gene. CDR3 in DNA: TGTGCCATCAGTGCCTCCTCAGGGTCGTCGGGCTATGGCTACACCTTC. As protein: CAISASSGSSGYGYTF.

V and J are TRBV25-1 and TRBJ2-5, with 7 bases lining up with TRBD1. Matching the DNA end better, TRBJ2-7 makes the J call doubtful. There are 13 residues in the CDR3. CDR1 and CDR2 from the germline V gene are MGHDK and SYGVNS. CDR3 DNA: TGTGCCAGCGCTAGACAGGGTCGGTACGAGCAGTACTTC. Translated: CASARQGRYEQYF.

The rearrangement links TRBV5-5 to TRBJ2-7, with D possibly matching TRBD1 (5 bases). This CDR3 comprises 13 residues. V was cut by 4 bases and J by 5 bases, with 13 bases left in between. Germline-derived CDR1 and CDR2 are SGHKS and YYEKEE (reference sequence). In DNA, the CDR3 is TGTGCCAGCAGCCGATCGGACATTCACGAGCAGTACTTC. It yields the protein CASSRSDIHEQYF.

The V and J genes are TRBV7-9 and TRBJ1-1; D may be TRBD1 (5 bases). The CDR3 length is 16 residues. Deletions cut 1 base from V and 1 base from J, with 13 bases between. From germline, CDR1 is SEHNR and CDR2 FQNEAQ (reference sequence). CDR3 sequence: CASSLGSGTQNTEAFF. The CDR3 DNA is TGTGCCAGCAGCTTAGGAAGCGGGACTCAGAACACTGAAGCTTTCTTT.

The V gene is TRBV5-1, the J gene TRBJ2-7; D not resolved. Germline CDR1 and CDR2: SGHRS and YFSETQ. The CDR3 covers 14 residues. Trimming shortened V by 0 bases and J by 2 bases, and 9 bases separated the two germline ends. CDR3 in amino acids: CASSLGPGAYEQYF. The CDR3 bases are TGCGCCAGCAGCTTGGGTCCCGGTGCCTACGAGCAGTACTTC.

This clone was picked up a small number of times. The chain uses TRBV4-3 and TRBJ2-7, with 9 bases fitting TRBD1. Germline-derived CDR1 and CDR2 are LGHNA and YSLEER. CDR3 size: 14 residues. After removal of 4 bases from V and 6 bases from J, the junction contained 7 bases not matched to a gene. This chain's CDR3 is CASSPGQGIPEQYF. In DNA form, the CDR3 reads TGCGCCAGCAGCCCGGGACAGGGAATACCCGAGCAGTACTTC.

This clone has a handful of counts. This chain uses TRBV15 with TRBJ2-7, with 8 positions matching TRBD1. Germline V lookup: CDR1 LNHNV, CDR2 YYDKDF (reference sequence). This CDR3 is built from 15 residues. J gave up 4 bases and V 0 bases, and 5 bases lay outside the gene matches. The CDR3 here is CATSRDRGPRYEQYF. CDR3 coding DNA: TGTGCCACCAGCAGAGACAGGGGGCCGCGGTACGAGCAGTACTTC.

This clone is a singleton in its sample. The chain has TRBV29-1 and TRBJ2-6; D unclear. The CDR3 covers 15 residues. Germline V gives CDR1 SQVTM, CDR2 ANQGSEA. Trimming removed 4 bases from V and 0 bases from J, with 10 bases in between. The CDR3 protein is CSVVPVSSGANVLTF. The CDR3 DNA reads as TGCAGCGTTGTTCCGGTGAGCTCTGGGGCCAACGTCCTGACTTTC.

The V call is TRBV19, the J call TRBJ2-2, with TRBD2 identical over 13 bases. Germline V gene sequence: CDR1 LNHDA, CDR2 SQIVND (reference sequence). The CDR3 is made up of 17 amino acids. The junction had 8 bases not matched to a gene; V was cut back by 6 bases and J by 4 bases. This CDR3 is CASRRLAGGGGTGELFF. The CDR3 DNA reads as TGTGCCAGTAGGAGACTAGCGGGGGGCGGGGGCACCGGGGAGCTGTTTTTT.

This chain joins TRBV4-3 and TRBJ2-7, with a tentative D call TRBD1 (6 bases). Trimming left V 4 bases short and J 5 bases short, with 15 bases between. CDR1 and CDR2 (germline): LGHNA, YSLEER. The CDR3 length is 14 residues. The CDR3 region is CASSLKVQGHEQYF. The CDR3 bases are TGCGCCAGCAGCCTCAAGGTACAGGGCCACGAGCAGTACTTC.

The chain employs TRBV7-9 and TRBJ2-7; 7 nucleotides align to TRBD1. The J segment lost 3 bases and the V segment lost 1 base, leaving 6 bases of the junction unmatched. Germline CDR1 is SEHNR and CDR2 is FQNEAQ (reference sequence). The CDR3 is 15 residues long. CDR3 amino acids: CASSLVRGGVYEQYF. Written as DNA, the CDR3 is TGTGCCAGCAGCTTAGTAAGAGGGGGCGTCTACGAGCAGTACTTC.

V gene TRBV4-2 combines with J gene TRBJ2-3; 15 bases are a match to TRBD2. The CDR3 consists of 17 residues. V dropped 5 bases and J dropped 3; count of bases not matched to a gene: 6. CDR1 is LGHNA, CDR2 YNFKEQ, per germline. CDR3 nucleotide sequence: TGTGCCAGCAGCAGGGGACTAGCGGGGGGATCTACAGATACGCAGTATTTT. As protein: CASSRGLAGGSTDTQYF.

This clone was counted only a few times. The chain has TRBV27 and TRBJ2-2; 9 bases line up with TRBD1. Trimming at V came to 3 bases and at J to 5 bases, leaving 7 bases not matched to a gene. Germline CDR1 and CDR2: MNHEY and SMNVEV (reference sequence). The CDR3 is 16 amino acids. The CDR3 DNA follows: TGTGCCAGCAGTTTCCTACCGGGACAGGGAACCGGGGAGCTGTTTTTT. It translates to CASSFLPGQGTGELFF.

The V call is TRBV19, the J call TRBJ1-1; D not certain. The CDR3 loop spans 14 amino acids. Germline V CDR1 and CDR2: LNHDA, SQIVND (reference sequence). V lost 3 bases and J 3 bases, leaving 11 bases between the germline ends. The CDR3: CASSMEGLHTEAFF. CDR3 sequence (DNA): TGTGCCAGTAGTATGGAGGGTCTACACACTGAAGCTTTCTTT.

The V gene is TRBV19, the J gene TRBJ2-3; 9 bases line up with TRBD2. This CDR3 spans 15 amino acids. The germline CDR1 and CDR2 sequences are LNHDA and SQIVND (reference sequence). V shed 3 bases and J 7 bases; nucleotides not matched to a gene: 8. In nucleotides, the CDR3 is TGTGCCAGTAGTATTTTTGGTAGCGGGGGACATACGCAGTATTTT. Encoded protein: CASSIFGSGGHTQYF.

CDR3 in DNA: TGTGCCAGTAGTGTGGACAGTAGCACAGATACGCAGTATTTT. The encoded protein is CASSVDSSTDTQYF. The J gene is TRBJ2-3, the V gene TRBV19; possibly TRBD1 for D (6 bases). Trimming pared 5 bases from V and 0 bases from J, leaving 9 bases between. The CDR3 sequence is 14 residues long. The V gene's germline CDR1 is LNHDA and CDR2 SQIVND (reference sequence). The whole variable domain, filled in from reference TRBV19 and TRBJ2-3, reads DGGITQSPKYLFRKEGQNVTLSCEQNLNHDAMYWYRQDPGQGLRLIYYSQIVNDFQKGDIAEGYSVSREKKESFPLTVTSAQKNPTAFYLCASSVDSSTDTQYFGPGTRLTVL.

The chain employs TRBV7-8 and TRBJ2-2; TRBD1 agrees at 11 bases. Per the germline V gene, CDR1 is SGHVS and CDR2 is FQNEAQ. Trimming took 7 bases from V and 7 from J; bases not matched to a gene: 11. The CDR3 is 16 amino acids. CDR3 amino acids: CASTLVGTGGYGELFF. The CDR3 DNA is TGTGCCAGCACATTAGTGGGGACAGGGGGATACGGGGAGCTGTTTTTT.

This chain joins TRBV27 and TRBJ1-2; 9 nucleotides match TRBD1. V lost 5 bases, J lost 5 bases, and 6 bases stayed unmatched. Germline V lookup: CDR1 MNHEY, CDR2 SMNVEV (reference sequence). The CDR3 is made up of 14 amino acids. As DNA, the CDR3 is TGTGCCAGCAGTGCAGACAGGGGGGGTTATGGCTACACCTTC. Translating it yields CASSADRGGYGYTF.

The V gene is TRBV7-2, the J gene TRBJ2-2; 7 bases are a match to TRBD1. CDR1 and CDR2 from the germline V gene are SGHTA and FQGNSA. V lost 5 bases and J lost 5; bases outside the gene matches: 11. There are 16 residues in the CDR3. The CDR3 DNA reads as TGTGCCAGCAGCCGAGGGGGCCGGGGAGATACCGGGGAGCTGTTTTTT. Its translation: CASSRGGRGDTGELFF.

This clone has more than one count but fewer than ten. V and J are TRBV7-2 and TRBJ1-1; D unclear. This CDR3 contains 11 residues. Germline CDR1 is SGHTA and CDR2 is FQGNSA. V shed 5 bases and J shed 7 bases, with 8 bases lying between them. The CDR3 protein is CASSPSGEAFF. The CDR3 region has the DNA TGTGCCAGCAGCCCATCGGGTGAAGCTTTCTTT.

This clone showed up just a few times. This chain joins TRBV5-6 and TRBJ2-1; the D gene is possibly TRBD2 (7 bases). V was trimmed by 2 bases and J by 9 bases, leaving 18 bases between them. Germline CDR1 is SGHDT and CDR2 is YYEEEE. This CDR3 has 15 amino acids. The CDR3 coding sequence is TGTGCCAGCAGCTTAGGGGTTGGGGGGGCCTTTGAGCAGTTCTTC. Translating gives CASSLGVGGAFEQFF.

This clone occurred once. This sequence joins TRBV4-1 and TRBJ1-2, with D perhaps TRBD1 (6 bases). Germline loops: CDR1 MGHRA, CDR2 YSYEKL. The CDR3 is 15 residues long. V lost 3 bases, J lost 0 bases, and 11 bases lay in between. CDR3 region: CASSHDRIANYGYTF. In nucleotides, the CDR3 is TGCGCCAGCAGCCACGACAGGATAGCTAACTATGGCTACACCTTC.

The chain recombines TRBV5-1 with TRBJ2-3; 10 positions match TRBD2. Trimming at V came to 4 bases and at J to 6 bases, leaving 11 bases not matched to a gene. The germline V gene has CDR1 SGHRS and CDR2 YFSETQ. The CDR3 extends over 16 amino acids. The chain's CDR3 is CASSTYQLAGRDTQYF. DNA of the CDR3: TGCGCCAGCAGCACATATCAACTAGCGGGACGGGATACGCAGTATTTT.

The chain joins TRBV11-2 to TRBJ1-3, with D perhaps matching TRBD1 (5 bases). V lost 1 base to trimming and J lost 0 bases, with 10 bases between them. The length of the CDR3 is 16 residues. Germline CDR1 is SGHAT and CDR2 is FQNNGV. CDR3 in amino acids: CASSLVSGISGNTIYF. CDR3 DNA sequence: TGTGCCAGCAGCTTAGTTTCAGGGATCTCTGGAAACACCATATATTTT.

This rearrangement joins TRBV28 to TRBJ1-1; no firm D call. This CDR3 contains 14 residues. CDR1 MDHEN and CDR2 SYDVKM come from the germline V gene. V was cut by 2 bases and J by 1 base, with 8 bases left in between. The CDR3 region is CASSLGSGNTEAFF. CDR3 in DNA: TGTGCCAGCAGTTTAGGGTCGGGGAACACTGAAGCTTTCTTT. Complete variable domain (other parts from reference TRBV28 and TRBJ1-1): DVKVTQSSRYLVKRTGEKVFLECVQDMDHENMFWYRQDPGLGLRLIYFSYDVKMKEKGDIPEGYSVSREKKERFSLILESASTNQTSMYLCASSLGSGNTEAFFGQGTRLTVV.

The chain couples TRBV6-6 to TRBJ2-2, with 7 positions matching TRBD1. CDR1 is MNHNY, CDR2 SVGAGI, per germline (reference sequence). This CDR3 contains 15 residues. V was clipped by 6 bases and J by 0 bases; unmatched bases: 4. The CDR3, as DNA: TGTGCCAGCAGCCCGGGACAGACGAACACCGGGGAGCTGTTTTTT. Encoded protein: CASSPGQTNTGELFF.

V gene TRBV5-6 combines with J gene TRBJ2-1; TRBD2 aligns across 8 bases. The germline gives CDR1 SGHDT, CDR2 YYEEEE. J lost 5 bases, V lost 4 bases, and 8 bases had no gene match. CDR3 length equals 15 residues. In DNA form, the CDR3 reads TGTGCCAGCAGCCCAACGGGGGGGCCAGACAATGAGCAGTTCTTC. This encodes CASSPTGGPDNEQFF. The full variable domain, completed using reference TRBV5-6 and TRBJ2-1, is DAGVTQSPTHLIKTRGQQVTLRCSPKSGHDTVSWYQQALGQGPQFIFQYYEEEERQRGNFPDRFSGHQFPNYSSELNVNALLLGDSALYLCASSPTGGPDNEQFFGPGTRLTVL.